The T cell receptor (beta chain) described here comes from a study of beta chain features in type 1 diabetes. Sequencing targeted expressed TCRB transcripts, as all isolated RNA had been reverse transcribed. Profiled with immunoSEQ multiplex PCR; TCRdb holds only in-frame clones, not every one. The profile shows roughly 170,000 clones, about 13% of them singletons. Germline trimming cut 0 bases from V and 4 bases from J; bases unmatched to any gene: 3. The germline CDR1 and CDR2 sequences are SGDLS and YYNGEE. The CDR3 contains 14 residues. The sequence was collected from a woman under 30 in good health. The chain couples TRBV9 to TRBJ1-2; 7 nucleotides line up with TRBD1. Sequenced: central memory CD4+ T cells from blood. CDR3 sequence (DNA): TGTGCCAGCAGCGTAGATCACAGGGGCTATGGCTACACCTTC. It codes for CASSVDHRGYGYTF.